Listed here are 15 T cell receptor beta chains from one sample, sequenced in a study of T cells after yellow fever vaccination. Each CDR3 protein is one row after TCRdb ran MiXCR on the 5' RACE reads. The sample lists about 22,000 distinct CDR3 sequences; less than 5.5% were seen once. The starting material was PBMCs, either bulk or a sorted T-cell subset (CD4+, CD8+, memory, or dextramer-sorted; not recorded which), obtained roughly seven weeks after the first yellow fever vaccination. The receptor set was obtained from a man aged 18 to 29 who received the YFV17D yellow fever vaccine.

This clonotype was seen at least ten times. The chain links TRBV7-6 to TRBJ2-5, with D perhaps TRBD2 (6 bases). Trimming took off 5 bases at V and 7 bases at J, with 14 bases between the two ends. The CDR3 is made up of 13 amino acids. Germline V gene sequence: CDR1 SGHVS, CDR2 FNYEAQ. The CDR3 is CASSPEVGGTQYF. The CDR3 DNA follows: TGTGCCAGCAGCCCCGAGGTGGGGGGGACCCAGTACTTC.

In this sample, this clonotype turned up many times. The rearrangement joins TRBV5-4 to TRBJ2-3; no definite D call. Germline values: CDR1 SGHNT, CDR2 YYREEE (reference sequence). V lost 1 base to trimming and J lost 0 bases, with 12 bases between them. The CDR3 totals 16 residues. This CDR3 is CASSLSRISSTDTQYF. CDR3 bases: TGTGCCAGCAGCTTGTCAAGGATCTCTAGCACAGATACGCAGTATTTT.

This clonotype has ten or more counts. The rearrangement links TRBV7-2 to TRBJ2-3; TRBD2 matches at 7 bases. The CDR3 loop spans 14 amino acids. V trimming: 6 bases; J trimming: 0 bases; junction bases outside the gene matches: 3. CDR1 is SGHTA and CDR2 is FQGNSA in the germline V gene. The CDR3 nucleotides read TGTGCCAGCAGAGGCGGGGGAAGCACAGATACGCAGTATTTT. As protein: CASRGGGSTDTQYF.

This clonotype was observed at least ten times. V is TRBV7-9 and J is TRBJ1-2; D is ambiguous. The CDR3 contains 14 residues. V dropped 1 base and J dropped 8 bases, with 14 bases sitting between them. Germline V gene data show CDR1 as SEHNR and CDR2 as FQNEAQ (reference sequence). This chain's CDR3 is CASSLDGPRMGYTF. CDR3 coding DNA: TGTGCCAGCAGCTTAGACGGCCCCCGGATGGGCTACACCTTC.

This clonotype has ten or more counts. The chain joins TRBV4-1 to TRBJ2-3, with 9 nucleotides matching TRBD2. V gave up 2 bases and J gave up 2 bases; unmatched junction bases: 11. Germline CDR1 and CDR2: MGHRA and YSYEKL. The CDR3 covers 18 residues. CDR3 sequence: CASSQLPGLASTTDTQYF. In DNA form, the CDR3 reads TGCGCCAGCAGCCAACTTCCGGGACTAGCATCCACCACAGATACGCAGTATTTT.

This clonotype was detected many times. This CDR3 is CASSLAGGGREKLFF. Written as DNA, the CDR3 is TGTGCCAGCAGCTTAGCAGGGGGCGGGCGAGAAAAACTGTTTTTT. The rearrangement joins TRBV7-9 to TRBJ1-4; 7 nucleotides agree with TRBD1. V trimming: 0 bases; J trimming: 8 bases; junction bases outside the gene matches: 6. Germline CDR1 SEHNR, CDR2 FQNEAQ (reference sequence). The CDR3 length is 15 residues.

This clonotype was counted many times. The chain has TRBV5-1 and TRBJ2-5, with D uncertain. V was trimmed by 0 bases and J by 7 bases, leaving 10 bases between them. CDR1 is SGHRS and CDR2 is YFSETQ in the germline V gene. This CDR3 is built from 13 residues. DNA for the CDR3: TGCGCCAGCAGCTTGGGGATGGTGGGGACCCAGTACTTC. As protein: CASSLGMVGTQYF. The variable domain in full, completed from reference TRBV5-1 and TRBJ2-5, reads KAGVTQTPRYLIKTRGQQVTLSCSPISGHRSVSWYQQTPGQGLQFLFEYFSETQRNKGNFPGRFSGRQFSNSRSEMNVSTLELGDSALYLCASSLGMVGTQYFGPGTRLLVL.

Ten or more counts support this clonotype. The rearrangement links TRBV20-1 to TRBJ1-1; D unresolved. The germline CDR1 and CDR2 sequences are DFQATT and SNEGSKA (reference sequence). The CDR3 is 13 residues long. Trimming took 5 bases from V and 5 from J, leaving 15 bases between them. This chain's CDR3 is CSASQALGTEAFF. In DNA, the CDR3 is TGCAGTGCTTCTCAGGCATTGGGAACTGAAGCTTTCTTT.

This clonotype was detected ten times or more. The V and J genes are TRBV5-1 and TRBJ2-6, with a weak D call TRBD2 (6 bases). This CDR3 is 16 amino acids long. Trimming stripped 0 bases from V and 0 bases from J, with 7 bases between. Germline values: CDR1 SGHRS, CDR2 YFSETQ. The CDR3 here is CASSLVGSSGANVLTF. The CDR3 coding sequence is TGCGCCAGCAGCTTGGTCGGGAGCTCTGGGGCCAACGTCCTGACTTTC.

There are many counts of this clonotype. The CDR3 is CATSRETGNTIYF. The CDR3 nucleotides read TGTGCCACCAGCAGAGAAACTGGAAACACCATATATTTT. The V gene is TRBV15, the J gene TRBJ1-3, with D hard to call. The CDR3 sequence is 13 residues long. The V and J ends lost 0 bases and 2 bases respectively, with 2 bases between them. CDR1 and CDR2 from the germline V gene are LNHNV and YYDKDF (reference sequence). Full variable domain (rest looked up from reference TRBV15 and TRBJ1-3): DAMVIQNPRYQVTQFGKPVTLSCSQTLNHNVMYWYQQKSSQAPKLLFHYYDKDFNNEADTPDNFQSRRPNTSFCFLDIRSPGLGDTAMYLCATSRETGNTIYFGEGSWLTVV.

This clonotype showed up many times. The chain has TRBV6-5 and TRBJ1-3, with a weak D call TRBD1 (5 bases). Germline V lookup: CDR1 MNHEY, CDR2 SVGAGI. The CDR3 extends over 15 amino acids. V dropped 4 bases and J dropped 4 bases, with 14 bases sitting between them. The CDR3 reads CASSLSAGKGNTIYF. Here the CDR3 DNA reads TGTGCCAGCAGTTTGTCGGCAGGGAAAGGAAACACCATATATTTT.

This clonotype has at least ten counts. The V and J genes are TRBV5-8 and TRBJ2-3; 9 bases match TRBD1. The germline gives CDR1 SGHTS, CDR2 YDEGEE. V was clipped by 7 bases and J by 0 bases; unmatched bases: 6. This CDR3 comprises 15 residues. This CDR3 is CASGQGSLSTDTQYF. In DNA form, the CDR3 reads TGTGCCAGCGGACAGGGGTCATTGAGCACAGATACGCAGTATTTT.

On this clonotype: This clone may be a read error of a much larger clone one base away. The V and J genes are TRBV1 and TRBJ1-4. TRBV1 constitutes a pseudogene. The CDR3 runs 17 residues. CDR3 loop: CAISQAPFRATNEKLFF. The CDR3 DNA reads TGCGCCATCAGCCAGGCTCCCTTTAGGGCAACTAATGAAAAACTGTTTTTT.

This clonotype was recorded many times. V gene TRBV14 combines with J gene TRBJ2-7, with no clear D. The CDR3 is 13 residues long. V was pared by 2 bases and J by 3 bases, with 8 bases between. CDR1 is SGHDN, CDR2 FVKESK, per germline. The CDR3 nucleotides are TGTGCCAGCAGCCAACTAGGTTACTACGAGCAGTACTTC. It encodes CASSQLGYYEQYF.

This clonotype occurred many times. CDR3 nucleotide sequence: TGTGCCTGGACAACAGGCCTCTCTGGGGCCAACGTCCTGACTTTC. As protein: CAWTTGLSGANVLTF. The chain has TRBV30 and TRBJ2-6; TRBD1 is a possible D gene (5 bases). The CDR3 spans 15 residues. Germline V gene sequence: CDR1 GTSNPN, CDR2 SVGIG (reference sequence). V lost 4 bases, J lost 0 bases, and 10 bases lay in between.